One and the same sample provided the 14 T cell receptor beta chains below, sequenced in a study of cytomegalovirus exposure and HLA in healthy donors. The PCR employed 60 Vbeta primers together with 13 Jbeta primers. Produced via immunoSEQ multiplex PCR; TCRdb's table is partial and in-frame only. The data contain 100,000 to 150,000 clones, approximately 83% of them singletons. The sample consisted of PBMCs. The receptor source for this set is a woman aged 40 to 50 in good health and CMV-seropositive.

V gene TRBV21-1 combines with J gene TRBJ2-7; the listed D gene, TRBD1, was not tested against the DNA. TRBV21-1 is a pseudogene locus. The CDR3 sequence is 16 residues long. DNA of the CDR3: TGTGCCAGCAGCAAGGCATTTCAGGGTTCTCCCTACGAGCAGTACTTC. Amino acid sequence: CASSKAFQGSPYEQYF.

V and J are TRBV5-5 and TRBJ2-7; weak D call: TRBD2 (5 bases). V lost 2 bases, J lost 2 bases, and 11 bases lay in between. From germline, CDR1 is SGHKS and CDR2 YYEKEE (reference sequence). The CDR3 loop spans 14 amino acids. CDR3 loop: CASSFSGNTYEQYF. In DNA, the CDR3 is TGTGCCAGCAGCTTCTCCGGGAATACCTACGAGCAGTACTTC.

V and J are TRBV9 and TRBJ2-5; 8 nucleotides match TRBD1. CDR1 SGDLS and CDR2 YYNGEE come from the germline V gene. This CDR3 contains 17 residues. V gave up 3 bases and J gave up 0 bases; unmatched junction bases: 10. CDR3 protein: CASSASVDRAYQETQYF. In DNA form, the CDR3 reads TGTGCCAGCAGCGCCTCTGTGGACAGGGCGTACCAAGAGACCCAGTACTTC.

At least ten counts were recorded for this clone. V gene TRBV6-6 combines with J gene TRBJ1-1; 9 nucleotides line up with TRBD1. Germline CDR1 and CDR2: MNHNY and SVGAGI (reference sequence). With 0 bases clipped from V and 4 bases from J, the junction kept 0 bases outside the gene matches. This CDR3 is 14 amino acids long. The CDR3 DNA is TGTGCCAGCAGTTACTCGACAGGGGGCACTGAAGCTTTCTTT. Its protein is CASSYSTGGTEAFF.

Concerning this clone itself: One end of the junction is discordant with germline, which a read error may explain. This chain connects TRBV6-5 to TRBJ2-7; D unclear. Germline values: CDR1 MNHEY, CDR2 SVGAGI. The CDR3 sequence is 15 residues long. CDR3 sequence (DNA): TGTGCCAGCAGTTACTTGACAACGGCCTCCAACGAGCAGTACTTC. As protein: CASSYLTTASNEQYF.

The gene calls are TRBV11-2 and TRBJ2-7; a weak D match, TRBD2 (5 bases). There are 14 residues in the CDR3. Germline CDR1 reads SGHAT; CDR2 reads FQNNGV. The V end lost 5 bases, the J end lost 0 bases, and 11 bases lay between the germline ends. DNA of the CDR3: TGTGCCAGCAGCATTGGACTCCTCTCCTACGAGCAGTACTTC. Translated, it gives CASSIGLLSYEQYF.

For this clone: Other DNA sequences within the sample encode an identical CDR3. V usage is TRBV5-1 and J usage is TRBJ2-1; possible D gene TRBD2, 5 bases. The ends were cut back, 0 bases at V and 1 base at J, with 20 bases in the middle. CDR3 length: 19 residues. Looked up from germline, CDR1 is SGHRS and CDR2 is YFSETQ. CDR3 region: CASSLALRTLRRSYNEQFF. CDR3 nucleotides: TGCGCCAGCAGCTTGGCCCTTAGGACTCTTAGGAGGTCCTACAATGAGCAGTTCTTC.

V usage is TRBV9 and J usage is TRBJ2-1; 9 bases agree with TRBD1. The length of the CDR3 is 15 residues. The J segment lost 1 base and the V segment lost 3 bases, leaving 2 bases of the junction unmatched. Looked up from germline, CDR1 is SGDLS and CDR2 is YYNGEE. The CDR3 DNA sequence: TGTGCCAGCAGCGACGGGACAGGGTCCTACAATGAGCAGTTCTTC. It is translated as CASSDGTGSYNEQFF.

This sequence joins TRBV28 and TRBJ2-1; 14 nucleotides agree with TRBD2. This CDR3 is 18 amino acids long. J was trimmed by 9 bases and V by 5 bases; bases with no gene match: 15. The V gene's germline CDR1 is MDHEN and CDR2 SYDVKM. As DNA, the CDR3 is TGTGCCAGCAGTCCGACTAGCGGGAGGGCCTGGTCAGGTATTGAGCAGTTCTTC. It codes for CASSPTSGRAWSGIEQFF.

This clone appeared once. This sequence joins TRBV27 and TRBJ2-1; 10 bases align to TRBD2. The CDR3 has 15 residues. Trimming cost V 7 bases and J 4 bases; bases outside gene matches: 7. Germline CDR1 is MNHEY and CDR2 is SMNVEV (reference sequence). CDR3 bases: TGTGCCAGCACTCCTAGCGGGGGAACTTACAATGAGCAGTTCTTC. This translates into CASTPSGGTYNEQFF.

The chain employs TRBV5-5 and TRBJ1-1; D perhaps matches TRBD1 (5 bases). Germline CDR1 SGHKS, CDR2 YYEKEE (reference sequence). With 0 bases removed from V and 9 bases from J, the gap between germline ends came to 9 bases. This CDR3 spans 12 amino acids. The CDR3 sequence is CASSLGQTKAFF. CDR3 coding DNA: TGTGCCAGCAGCTTGGGACAGACAAAAGCTTTCTTT.

The V call is TRBV27, the J call TRBJ1-4; 8 bases are shared with TRBD1. Germline assignment: CDR1 MNHEY and CDR2 SMNVEV (reference sequence). The CDR3 is 13 amino acids. Germline trimming cut 5 bases from V and 8 bases from J; bases unmatched to any gene: 4. The CDR3 DNA reads as TGTGCCAGCAGTGTGACAGGGGACGAAAAACTGTTTTTT. Protein: CASSVTGDEKLFF.

The chain couples TRBV7-3 to TRBJ2-1; D not certain. CDR3 length: 13 amino acids. Germline V gene data show CDR1 as SGHTA and CDR2 as FQGTGA. Trimming shortened V by 2 bases and J by 10 bases, and 12 bases separated the two germline ends. The CDR3 nucleotides read TGTGCCAGCAGCTTAGATCGGAGTAGCGAGCAGTTCTTC. Translating gives CASSLDRSSEQFF.

For this clone: This specimen includes other DNA sequences encoding the same CDR3. The chain joins TRBV28 to TRBJ2-7; D is ambiguous. From germline, CDR1 is MDHEN and CDR2 SYDVKM. The V gene lost 4 bases and the J gene lost 4 bases, with 5 bases spanning the gap. This CDR3 contains 11 residues. Written as DNA, the CDR3 is TGTGCCAGCAGTTCATTGTACGAGCAGTACTTC. Residues: CASSSLYEQYF.